This T cell receptor (beta chain) was identified in a study of T-cell memory formation after mild COVID-19. The overall study: TCR clusters largely stayed donor specific.

MiXCR, run by TCRdb on the 5' RACE reads, gives a single entry per CDR3 protein. The sample carries roughly 550,000 distinct CDR3 sequences, about a fifth recorded once. This TCR was recovered from an adult woman who had mild COVID-19 (a few samples of this study predate the infection). Cell type and time point are not known. Sequenced: PBMCs or a T cell subset sorted from them (not recorded which).

DNA of the CDR3: TGCAGTGCCACCACTAGCGGCACAGATACGCAGTATTTT. Encoded protein: CSATTSGTDTQYF. The chain employs TRBV20-1 and TRBJ2-3; 7 bases are a match to TRBD2. The germline gives CDR1 DFQATT, CDR2 SNEGSKA (reference sequence). The CDR3 contains 13 residues. V shed 6 bases and J 1 base; nucleotides not matched to a gene: 4.